The clone carrying this TCR beta chain was counted ten times or more. Antigen: not known. The data were taken from a study of T cells in Graves' hyperthyroidism and ophthalmopathy. Study background: Peripheral blood was secured at the point of initial diagnosis, before any treatment.

General study points: A model of 13 V-J pairs discriminated ophthalmopathy from stable hyperthyroidism. Blood samples included most of the expanded thyroid clonotypes exceeding 0.001.

The CDR3 is 15 residues long. Germline CDR1 reads DFQATT; CDR2 reads SNEGSKA (reference sequence). The V gene lost 0 bases and the J gene lost 4 bases, with 13 bases spanning the gap. The CDR3 regions of TCR beta were amplified from RNA transcripts. First-round RT-PCR targeting the TCR CDR3 was performed with the HTBI primer set. MiXCR, applied by TCRdb to the multiplex PCR reads, yields one record per CDR3 protein. The repertoire includes hundreds of thousands of distinct CDR3 sequences, 15% to 19% of them detected once, and roughly 7.7% sits in the top ten. Sequencing was carried out using blood. The TCR was taken from a woman aged 18-29 years with Graves' hyperthyroidism. V is TRBV20-1 and J is TRBJ2-1; the D gene is possibly TRBD2 (5 bases). CDR3 amino acids: CSARDGEWAYNEQFF. Here the CDR3 DNA reads TGCAGTGCTAGAGATGGGGAGTGGGCTTACAATGAGCAGTTCTTC.